This TCR beta chain comes out of a study of CD8 T cells in ankylosing spondylitis. TCRdb fed the 5' RACE reads into MiXCR, producing one record per CDR3 protein. The data contain fewer than 400,000 distinct CDR3 sequences, about 14% of them singletons. V lost 4 bases to trimming and J lost 2 bases, with 11 bases between them. The CDR3 covers 14 residues. The germline CDR1 and CDR2 sequences are SGHDT and YYEEEE. This clonotype was seen only a few times. The V gene is TRBV5-6, the J gene TRBJ2-3, with a weak D call TRBD2 (5 bases). The TCR originated in a male donor with ankylosing spondylitis or in good health (not recorded which). Sequenced material: blood, either unsorted or a sorted T cell fraction (not recorded which). CDR3 nucleotide sequence: TGTGCCAGCAGCCTTACCGGGAACACAGATACGCAGTATTTT. It yields the protein CASSLTGNTDTQYF. The whole variable domain, remainder taken from reference TRBV5-6 and TRBJ2-3, is DAGVTQSPTHLIKTRGQQVTLRCSPKSGHDTVSWYQQALGQGPQFIFQYYEEEERQRGNFPDRFSGHQFPNYSSELNVNALLLGDSALYLCASSLTGNTDTQYFGPGTRLTVL.